This is a list of T cell receptor beta chains from one sample in a study of blood T cell repertoires in COVID-19. Profiled with immunoSEQ multiplex PCR; TCRdb holds only in-frame clones, not every one. The repertoire includes some 180,000 clones, 75% to 80% of them detected once, and around 8.9% sits in the top ten. Sequenced input: peripheral blood. These receptors originate from a woman aged 50 to 60 with active or convalescent COVID-19. Both conserved end residues are part of each CDR3.

V gene	J gene	CDR3 protein
TRBV21-1	TRBJ1-5	CASSRYNRGQRGGQPQHF
TRBV19	TRBJ2-7	CASSTNRRTSYEQYF
TRBV6-6	TRBJ1-4	CASSHGTGYEKLFF
TRBV7-3	TRBJ2-3	CASSLSSGVTDTQYF
TRBV18	TRBJ1-2	CASSQTGQGYYGYTF
TRBV9	TRBJ2-3	CASSSPPGGWGTDTQYF
TRBV7-8	TRBJ1-6	CASSSDRGLGVGNSPLHF
TRBV10-3	TRBJ1-3	CAIMLATSSGNTIYF
TRBV7-7	TRBJ2-1	CASSPLGAPYNEQFF
TRBV30	TRBJ1-5	CAWSQGNDQPQHF
TRBV14	TRBJ1-2	CASSLPGQGHYGYTF
TRBV7-8	TRBJ2-2	CASSLILAGVGGELFF
TRBV6-2/TRBV6-3	TRBJ1-6	CASCRTGHNSPLHF
TRBV28	TRBJ2-2	CASTGLAGGWDGELFF
TRBV9	TRBJ2-5	CASSVAHLAGQETQYF
TRBV11-2	TRBJ1-2	CASSSTGVDGYTF
TRBV6-1	TRBJ1-3	CASSDRSGGRTGNTIYF
TRBV28	TRBJ1-1	CASTDPGGQLNTEAFF
TRBV4-3	TRBJ1-1	CASSPDSSNTEAFF
TRBV7-2	TRBJ2-7	CASSLGRDSLRQYF
TRBV10-3	TRBJ2-5	CAISVGVAGRGETQYF
TRBV2	TRBJ1-2	CASREQVTFGGYTF
TRBV30	TRBJ1-6	CAWSWQNSPLHF
TRBV29-1	TRBJ1-1	CSVRGSGEAFF
TRBV7-2	TRBJ2-7	CASSFIQGYEQYF
TRBV6-1	TRBJ1-2	CASSEPRRQGTYGYTF
TRBV7-9	TRBJ1-2	CASSLGQGANYGYTF
TRBV2	TRBJ2-5	CASRREGETQYF
TRBV2	TRBJ2-3	CASTAGGHSDTQYF
TRBV4-1	TRBJ2-1	CASSQEGLAGGSEQFF
TRBV10-3	TRBJ1-1	CAISERGGMNTEAFF
TRBV9	TRBJ1-3	CASSVGTAGNTIYF
TRBV4-3	TRBJ1-3	CASSQDQYRAGNTIYF
TRBV4-3	TRBJ2-5	CASSRQWGGLEETQYF
TRBV6-1	TRBJ1-4	CASSAGRTGVNEKLFF
TRBV6-5	TRBJ2-7	CASSLDRGPSYEQYF
TRBV7-8	TRBJ1-3	CASSRHADTIYF
TRBV6-2/TRBV6-3	TRBJ1-3	CASSLTGSSGNTIYF
TRBV18	TRBJ1-1	CASSPTPLTGDAFF
TRBV18	TRBJ1-1	CASSPQLDRGRVSAFF
TRBV3-1/TRBV3-2	TRBJ2-3	CASSPRGLAGDTQYF
TRBV30	TRBJ1-1	CAWTSERWTEAFF
TRBV4-3	TRBJ2-3	CASSQITIRAGLVDTQYF
TRBV6-5	TRBJ2-3	CASSLRQGKDTQYF
TRBV20-1	TRBJ1-2	CSARGGYGYTF
TRBV4-2	TRBJ2-7	CASSQESQGIPYEQYF
TRBV9	TRBJ1-2	CASSVEGTGRYGYTF
TRBV5-1	TRBJ1-6	CASSLVAPPGSPLHF